The clone carrying this T cell receptor beta chain was observed a single time. TCRdb's table, derived via immunoSEQ multiplex PCR, lists solely in-frame clones and lacks some. The repertoire holds about 120,000 clones, with roughly nine tenths as singletons. CDR3 length equals 14 residues. Trimming removed 4 bases at V and 8 bases at J, with 14 bases between. Per germline, CDR1 MNHNS and CDR2 SASEGT. The sample belongs to a study of OX40 agonist ivuxolimab in advanced cancers. Overall study context: Prior anti-PD-1, anti-PD-L1 or anti-CTLA-4 therapy did not bar entry, and about 38% had some.

The chain couples TRBV6-1 to TRBJ1-4; D not certain. Sequences were derived from CD4+ or CD8+ T cells sorted from blood, sampled in a trial of the OX40 agonist ivuxolimab. This TCR came from an adult with an advanced solid tumor such as melanoma, head and neck, liver or kidney cancer. The DNA for the CDR3 is TGTGCCAGCAGTGTGGGGTTGGTAAGGGAAAAACTGTTTTTT. Translation gives CASSVGLVREKLFF.